These 2 T cell receptor beta chains were all obtained from the same sample, sequenced in a study of cytomegalovirus exposure and HLA in healthy donors. 13 Jbeta primers and 60 Vbeta primers were used for the PCR. Profiling relied on immunoSEQ multiplex PCR, and the TCRdb table lists in-frame clones only, not all of them. The table lists 120,000 or so clones, approximately 78% of them singletons. What was sequenced was PBMCs. The receptors derive from a woman aged 40 to 55 in good health and CMV-seronegative.

The chain has TRBV28 and TRBJ2-3; 7 bases match TRBD1. The CDR3 extends over 14 amino acids. Germline CDR1 is MDHEN and CDR2 is SYDVKM. V lost 6 bases, J lost 6 bases, and 9 bases stayed unmatched. The CDR3 region has the DNA TGTGCCAGCAGGTCACAGGGGCTAGAGGATACGCAGTATTTT. Its protein product is CASRSQGLEDTQYF.

The genes are TRBV10-3 and TRBJ2-1, with 7 bases lining up with TRBD1. Germline lookup yields CDR1 ENHRY and CDR2 SYGVKD. CDR3 length equals 14 residues. V was pared by 3 bases and J by 9 bases, with 8 bases of the junction left unmatched. CDR3 amino acids: CAISEGTAYGEQFF. The CDR3 DNA is TGTGCCATCAGTGAAGGGACAGCGTACGGTGAGCAGTTCTTC.